The rows below give T cell receptor beta chains drawn from one sample of a study of technical replicates of blood from several donors. Method: immunoSEQ multiplex PCR; TCRdb's copy keeps in-frame clones and lacks some. Seen here are about 85,000 clones, about 94% observed once, and the top ten hold around 0.25%. The sample consisted of T cells isolated from PBMCs. Receptors originate from a human donor in good health. Both conserved end residues are part of each CDR3. D genes are given only for firm matches. For some rows the clone size is stated as once, few or many, or as a class when expanded; others skip it.

J gene	V gene	D gene	clone size	CDR3 DNA	CDR3 protein
TRBJ1-2	TRBV2	TRBD1	-	TGTGCCAGCAGTGACATAGTTGGAACAGGGGCTTGGGGCTACACCTTC	CASSDIVGTGAWGYTF
TRBJ2-7	TRBV25-1	TRBD1	-	TGTGCCAGCAGTCGACAGGGCCTCTACGAGCAGTACTTC	CASSRQGLYEQYF
TRBJ2-1	TRBV5-6	-	once	TGTGCCAGCAGCTCCTACGGACTGTCACCGAATGAGCAGTTCTTC	CASSSYGLSPNEQFF
TRBJ1-3	TRBV25-1	-	-	TGTGCCAGCAGTGAATGGGGCAGGGAAAACACCATATATTTT	CASSEWGRENTIYF
TRBJ1-5	TRBV28	-	-	TGTGCCAGCAGTTTTTTTGTTGGAGGAAATAATCAGCCCCAGCATTTT	CASSFFVGGNNQPQHF
TRBJ1-5	TRBV6-1	-	-	TGTGCCAGCTATGAGCAGGGATGGAGCAATCAGCCCCAGCATTTT	CASYEQGWSNQPQHF
TRBJ1-2	TRBV5-1	-	-	TGCGCCAGCAGCTCCACCGGGACAAACTATGGCTACACCTTC	CASSSTGTNYGYTF
TRBJ1-1	TRBV10-3	-	-	TGTGCCATCAGTGAGCCCTCTCGGAACACTGAAGCTTTCTTT	CAISEPSRNTEAFF
TRBJ2-1	TRBV29-1	-	-	TGCAGCGTTGATAGGGGGACCTACAATGAGCAGTTCTTC	CSVDRGTYNEQFF
TRBJ2-1	TRBV28	TRBD2	-	TGTGCCAGCAGTACCCGACTAGCGTTTGGTTACAATGAGCAGTTCTTC	CASSTRLAFGYNEQFF
TRBJ2-1	TRBV6-1	TRBD2	few	TGTGCCAGCAGAGGGGGCGGGGGGGCGAATGAGCAGTTCTTC	CASRGGGGANEQFF
TRBJ1-2	TRBV7-9	-	-	TGTGCCACCCACATGGAGGGAAGCGGCTACACCTTC	CATHMEGSGYTF
TRBJ2-7	TRBV30	TRBD2	-	TGTGCCTGGAGTTCGGGGGGTCACTACGAGCAGTACTTC	CAWSSGGHYEQYF
TRBJ2-1	TRBV28	-	-	TGTGCCAGCAGAATCGCGGGTCATGAGCAGTTCTTC	CASRIAGHEQFF
TRBJ1-2	TRBV30	TRBD1	-	TGTGCCTGGAGTGCGGGGACAGTTTCTAACTATGGCTACACCTTC	CAWSAGTVSNYGYTF